Listed here are 18 T cell receptor beta chains from one sample, sequenced in a study of OX40 agonist ivuxolimab in advanced cancers. Clones were sequenced by immunoSEQ multiplex PCR, and TCRdb holds only the in-frame ones, with some missing. Of tens of thousands of clones in the sample, more than 80% were seen once. Sequencing used CD4+ or CD8+ T cells sorted from blood, obtained in a trial of the OX40 agonist ivuxolimab. All receptors derive from an adult with an advanced solid tumor such as melanoma, head and neck, liver or kidney cancer.

This sequence joins TRBV5-5 and TRBJ1-4; maybe TRBD1 (5 bases). The CDR3 spans 16 residues. Germline lookup yields CDR1 SGHKS and CDR2 YYEKEE (reference sequence). V gave up 4 bases and J gave up 1 base, with 14 bases separating them. The CDR3 sequence: CASSNRIGGTNEKLFF. The CDR3 DNA reads TGTGCCAGCAGCAACCGAATTGGGGGAACTAATGAAAAACTGTTTTTT.

The chain carries TRBV19 and TRBJ1-2; 7 bases line up with TRBD1. Germline V gives CDR1 LNHDA, CDR2 SQIVND (reference sequence). The J segment lost 6 bases and the V segment lost 4 bases, leaving 11 bases of the junction unmatched. The CDR3 runs 15 residues. CDR3 loop: CASSTPGGRGDGYTF. The CDR3 DNA follows: TGTGCCAGTAGTACCCCCGGCGGCAGGGGGGATGGCTACACCTTC.

This clone was counted only a few times. The V call is TRBV5-8, the J call TRBJ1-4; 7 nucleotides line up with TRBD1. This CDR3 spans 18 amino acids. Unmatched junction bases numbered 8, after V lost 0 bases and J lost 0 bases. Germline CDR1 and CDR2: SGHTS and YDEGEE. This chain's CDR3 is CASSLGDSPFATNEKLFF. CDR3 coding DNA: TGTGCCAGCAGCTTGGGGGACAGCCCATTTGCAACTAATGAAAAACTGTTTTTT. The variable domain in full, completed from reference TRBV5-8 and TRBJ1-4, reads EAGVTQSPTHLIKTRGQQATLRCSPISGHTSVYWYQQALGLGLQFLLWYDEGEERNRGNFPPRFSGRQFPNYSSELNVNALELEDSALYLCASSLGDSPFATNEKLFFGSGTQLSVL.

The J gene is TRBJ2-2, the V gene TRBV5-1; 7 nucleotides align to TRBD1. The V gene's germline CDR1 is SGHRS and CDR2 YFSETQ. The V segment lost 6 bases and the J segment 6 bases; nucleotides outside the gene matches: 14. This CDR3 has 16 residues. CDR3 residues: CASTSPGQKMAGELFF. Written as DNA, the CDR3 is TGCGCCAGCACCTCACCGGGACAGAAAATGGCCGGGGAGCTGTTTTTT.

CDR3 bases: TGTGCCAGCAGCTCGAGCGGGGGGACTGAAGCTTTCTTT. Amino acid sequence: CASSSSGGTEAFF. The chain joins TRBV9 to TRBJ1-1; maybe TRBD1 (5 bases). Germline V gives CDR1 SGDLS, CDR2 YYNGEE. V lost 4 bases and J lost 5, with 12 bases in between. The CDR3 runs 13 residues.

The CDR3 protein is CASSLGFGDSNEKLFF. The CDR3 bases are TGCGCCAGCAGCTTGGGGTTCGGGGACTCTAATGAAAAACTGTTTTTT. The chain employs TRBV5-1 and TRBJ1-4, with a weak D call TRBD1 (5 bases). The CDR3 runs 16 residues. The V and J ends lost 0 bases and 3 bases respectively, with 12 bases between them. Germline lookup yields CDR1 SGHRS and CDR2 YFSETQ.

V gene TRBV7-6 combines with J gene TRBJ2-3, with a possible D match to TRBD2 (7 bases). Germline CDR1 SGHVS, CDR2 FNYEAQ. With 1 base removed from V and 2 bases from J, the gap between germline ends came to 16 bases. The CDR3 covers 17 residues. CDR3 sequence reads: CASSLGLGGAPTDTQYF. The CDR3 DNA reads as TGTGCCAGCAGCTTAGGATTGGGGGGGGCCCCCACAGATACGCAGTATTTT.

The chain links TRBV5-1 to TRBJ2-1; D remains unclear. Germline V gene sequence: CDR1 SGHRS, CDR2 YFSETQ. This CDR3 is 14 amino acids long. Trimming pared 0 bases from V and 7 bases from J, leaving 11 bases between. For the CDR3, the DNA is TGCGCCAGCAGCTTGGACACCAGCTCGAATGAGCAGTTCTTC. Translating gives CASSLDTSSNEQFF.

The rearrangement links TRBV10-3 to TRBJ2-2; D might be TRBD1 (6 bases). The germline gives CDR1 ENHRY, CDR2 SYGVKD. The CDR3 is 16 amino acids. Deletions cut 3 bases from V and 4 bases from J, with 15 bases between. The CDR3 nucleotides are TGTGCCATCAGTGAAGGGTGGGACACCCTCACCGGGGAGCTGTTTTTT. Protein: CAISEGWDTLTGELFF.

V is TRBV2 and J is TRBJ2-5, with 8 bases matching TRBD2. Looked up from germline, CDR1 is SNHLY and CDR2 is FYNNEI. This CDR3 region has 15 residues. Trimming took 7 bases from V and 8 from J; bases not matched to a gene: 15. In nucleotides, the CDR3 is TGTGCCAGCACTCAGGGGAGCGGGGGTAAGAGAACCCAGTACTTC. Translating gives CASTQGSGGKRTQYF. Together with reference TRBV2 and TRBJ2-5, the CDR3 gives the full variable domain: EPEVTQTPSHQVTQMGQEVILRCVPISNHLYFYWYRQILGQKVEFLVSFYNNEISEKSEIFDDQFSVERPDGSNFTLKIRSTKLEDSAMYFCASTQGSGGKRTQYFGPGTRLLVL.

This sequence joins TRBV5-1 and TRBJ2-2; the D gene is possibly TRBD1 (6 bases). Germline lookup yields CDR1 SGHRS and CDR2 YFSETQ. This CDR3 has 16 amino acids. V was cut by 0 bases and J by 3 bases, with 12 bases left in between. The CDR3 region has the DNA TGCGCCAGCAGCTTGGTTCTGGGGGCGGACACCGGGGAGCTGTTTTTT. Translation gives CASSLVLGADTGELFF.

The chain employs TRBV11-2 and TRBJ2-3, with D maybe TRBD2 (6 bases). V lost 1 base to trimming and J lost 4 bases, with 12 bases between them. Germline lookup yields CDR1 SGHAT and CDR2 FQNNGV. This CDR3 spans 15 amino acids. This chain's CDR3 is CASSLAGAGPDTQYF. The CDR3 DNA sequence: TGTGCCAGCAGCTTAGCGGGTGCGGGGCCAGATACGCAGTATTTT.

This sequence joins TRBV5-4 and TRBJ2-5; possibly TRBD1 for D (6 bases). The CDR3 sequence is 13 residues long. V was cut by 5 bases and J by 2 bases, with 10 bases left in between. Per germline, CDR1 SGHNT and CDR2 YYREEE (reference sequence). DNA of the CDR3: TGTGCCAGCAGTTGGGGGCCACAAGAGACCCAGTACTTC. It yields the protein CASSWGPQETQYF.

The V gene is TRBV6-6, the J gene TRBJ2-5; 8 bases match TRBD1. The CDR3 totals 13 residues. Looked up from germline, CDR1 is MNHNY and CDR2 is SVGAGI (reference sequence). V dropped 4 bases and J dropped 4; count of bases not matched to a gene: 2. The CDR3: CASSSGTGETQYF. The CDR3 DNA follows: TGTGCCAGCAGTTCCGGGACAGGAGAGACCCAGTACTTC.

The chain is built from TRBV15 and TRBJ1-2; no definite D call. Germline assignment: CDR1 LNHNV and CDR2 YYDKDF (reference sequence). The CDR3 extends over 15 amino acids. V was shortened by 1 base and J by 2 bases, with 11 bases between the two germline ends. CDR3 coding DNA: TGTGCCACCAGCAGAGGCGAGGGCGCCAACTATGGCTACACCTTC. It is translated as CATSRGEGANYGYTF.

This chain connects TRBV5-8 to TRBJ2-5; 12 nucleotides agree with TRBD2. CDR1 SGHTS and CDR2 YDEGEE come from the germline V gene. The CDR3 has 16 residues. J gave up 2 bases and V 4 bases, and 6 bases lay outside the gene matches. CDR3 residues: CASSPDGLAGQETQYF. The CDR3 nucleotides read TGTGCCAGCAGCCCCGATGGACTAGCGGGGCAAGAGACCCAGTACTTC.

This sequence joins TRBV28 and TRBJ2-3, with 16 bases aligning to TRBD2. CDR3 length: 18 residues. In germline, CDR1 is MDHEN, CDR2 SYDVKM. V lost 6 bases, J lost 2 bases, and 8 bases stayed unmatched. The CDR3 loop is CASRGLAGGPRLTDTQYF. The CDR3 DNA reads as TGTGCCAGCAGGGGACTAGCGGGGGGGCCTCGCCTCACAGATACGCAGTATTTT.

The CDR3 reads CASSPDLGAGYGYTF. Written as DNA, the CDR3 is TGTGCCAGCAGCCCAGACTTGGGGGCGGGGTATGGCTACACCTTC. The rearrangement uses TRBV11-2 and TRBJ1-2; D is perhaps TRBD1 (6 bases). The ends were cut back, 5 bases at V and 5 bases at J, with 18 bases in the middle. The CDR3 sequence is 15 residues long. CDR1 and CDR2 from the germline V gene are SGHAT and FQNNGV.